This T cell receptor (beta chain) was obtained from a study of Graves' ophthalmopathy and Graves' hyperthyroidism. Beta-chain TCR CDR3 regions were amplified from RNA transcripts. In the first round, RT-PCR was carried out with HTBI primers, and a multiplex PCR formed the second round. TCRdb reanalysed the multiplex PCR reads using MiXCR and keeps one entry per CDR3 protein. The sample has some 210,000 distinct CDR3 sequences; about 32% are singletons. Trimming removed 7 bases from V and 2 bases from J; junction bases left unmatched: 5. Germline CDR1 MNHNS, CDR2 SASEGT. The CDR3 runs to 14 residues. Enrollment excluded any patients with other autoimmune diseases, uncontrolled infections, pregnancy or lactation. Fresh peripheral blood (over 9.5 ml) yielded the PBMCs.

The sample was peripheral blood. The rearrangement uses TRBV6-1 and TRBJ2-5; TRBD2 matches at 9 bases. This receptor was identified in a man in his fifties or sixties with Graves' ophthalmopathy. The CDR3 DNA reads TGTGCCAGCACCTCTAGCGGGACACAAGAGACCCAGTACTTC. Protein: CASTSSGTQETQYF.